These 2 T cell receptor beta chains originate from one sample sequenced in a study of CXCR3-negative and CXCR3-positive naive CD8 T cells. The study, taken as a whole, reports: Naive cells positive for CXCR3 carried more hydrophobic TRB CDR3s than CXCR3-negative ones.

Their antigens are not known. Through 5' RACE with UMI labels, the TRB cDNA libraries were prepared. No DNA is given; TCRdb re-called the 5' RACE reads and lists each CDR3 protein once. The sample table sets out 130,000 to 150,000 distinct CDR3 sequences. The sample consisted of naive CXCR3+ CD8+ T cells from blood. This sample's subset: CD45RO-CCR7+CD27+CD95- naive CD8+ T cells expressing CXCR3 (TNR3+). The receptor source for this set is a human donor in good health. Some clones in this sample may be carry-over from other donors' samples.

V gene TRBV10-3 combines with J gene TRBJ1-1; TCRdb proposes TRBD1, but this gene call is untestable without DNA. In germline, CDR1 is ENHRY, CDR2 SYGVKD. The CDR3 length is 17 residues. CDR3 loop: CAISESTGGGFGSEAFF.

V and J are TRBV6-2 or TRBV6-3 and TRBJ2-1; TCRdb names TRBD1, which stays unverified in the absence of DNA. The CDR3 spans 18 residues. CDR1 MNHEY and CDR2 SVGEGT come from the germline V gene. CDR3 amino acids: CASRRGQGNLLSYNEQFF.